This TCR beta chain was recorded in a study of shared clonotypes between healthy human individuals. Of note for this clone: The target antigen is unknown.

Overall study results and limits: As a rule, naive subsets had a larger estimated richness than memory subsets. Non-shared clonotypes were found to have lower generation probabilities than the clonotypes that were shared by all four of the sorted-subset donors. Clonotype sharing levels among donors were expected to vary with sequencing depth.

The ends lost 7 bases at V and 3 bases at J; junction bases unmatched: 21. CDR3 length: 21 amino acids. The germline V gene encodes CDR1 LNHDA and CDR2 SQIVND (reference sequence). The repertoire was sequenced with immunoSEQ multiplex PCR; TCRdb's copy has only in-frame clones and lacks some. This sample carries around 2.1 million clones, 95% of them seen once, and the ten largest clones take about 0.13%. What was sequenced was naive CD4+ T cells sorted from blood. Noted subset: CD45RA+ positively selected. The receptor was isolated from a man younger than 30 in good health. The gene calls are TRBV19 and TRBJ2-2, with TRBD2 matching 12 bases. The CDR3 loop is CASTPRARSGLAGSDTGELFF. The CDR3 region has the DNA TGTGCCAGTACTCCAAGGGCGCGGTCAGGACTAGCGGGGTCCGACACCGGGGAGCTGTTTTTT.